The T cell receptor (beta chain) under discussion was sequenced for a study of T cells expressing NK-cell markers. The study's findings and limits: Whether expanded NKG2C+ T cell clones were HCMV-specific remained unclear. A few of the donors also had these clonotypes leading their CD3+CD56-NKG2C+ fraction.

On this clonotype: The antigen remains undetermined.

Each CDR3 protein gets one entry in TCRdb, which reprocessed the 5' RACE reads and gives no DNA. Recorded here are about half a million distinct CDR3 sequences; the top ten clones represent 1.4% to 1.5%. This CDR3 is built from 16 residues. In germline, CDR1 is SGHRS, CDR2 YFSETQ. The sequence came from a woman between 45 and 60 years old in good health. The rearrangement uses TRBV5-1 and TRBJ2-2; TCRdb outputs TRBD1, but without DNA this stays unchecked. Specimen: blood T cells: a sorted CD56 or NKG2C T cell subset, CD4+ or CD8+ T cells, or bulk PBMC T cells (not recorded which). This CDR3 reads CASSLDGQGGNGELFF.